This section outlines one T cell receptor beta chain sequence together with its context. TCRdb analysed the 5' RACE reads with MiXCR anew, one entry per CDR3 protein. The repertoire holds approximately 89,000 distinct CDR3 sequences, with about 13% as singletons. The record originates from a study of T-cell memory formation after mild COVID-19. Trimming left V 1 base short and J 1 base short, with 14 bases between. CDR3 length: 16 amino acids. Germline CDR1 is DFQATT and CDR2 is SNEGSKA (reference sequence). Sequencing was done on a sample of PBMCs or a T cell subset sorted from them (not recorded which). The receptor's source is a man aged 18 to 29 who had mild COVID-19 (a few samples of this study predate the infection). Cell type and time point are not known. This sequence joins TRBV20-1 and TRBJ1-5, with D uncertain. The CDR3 sequence: CSARGTEGMSNQPQHF. The CDR3 nucleotides are TGCAGTGCTAGAGGGACGGAAGGGATGAGCAATCAGCCCCAGCATTTT.